What follows is one T cell receptor beta chain and its context. This specimen comes from a study of cytomegalovirus exposure and HLA in healthy donors. Primers included in the PCR were 60 Vbeta and 13 Jbeta primers. Per the study methods: In a later analysis, some 80 million unique TCR beta chains included roughly 11 million shared by two or more donors. The repertoire was sequenced with immunoSEQ multiplex PCR; TCRdb's copy has only in-frame clones and lacks some. That table furnishes V, J and clone size, whereas the DNA furnished D and trimming. The table records 160,000 or so clones, less than 80% of them present only once. The specimen sequenced was PBMCs. This TCR was sampled from a woman aged 40 to 50 in good health and CMV-seronegative.

This chain's CDR3 is CASRESGYEQYF. The CDR3 bases are TGTGCCAGCAGGGAATCAGGGTACGAGCAGTACTTC. J is TRBJ2-7 and V is TRBV6-6; perhaps TRBD1 as D (5 bases). This CDR3 region has 12 residues. Trimming took 6 bases from V and 4 from J, leaving 10 bases between them. Germline V gene sequence: CDR1 MNHNY, CDR2 SVGAGI (reference sequence).